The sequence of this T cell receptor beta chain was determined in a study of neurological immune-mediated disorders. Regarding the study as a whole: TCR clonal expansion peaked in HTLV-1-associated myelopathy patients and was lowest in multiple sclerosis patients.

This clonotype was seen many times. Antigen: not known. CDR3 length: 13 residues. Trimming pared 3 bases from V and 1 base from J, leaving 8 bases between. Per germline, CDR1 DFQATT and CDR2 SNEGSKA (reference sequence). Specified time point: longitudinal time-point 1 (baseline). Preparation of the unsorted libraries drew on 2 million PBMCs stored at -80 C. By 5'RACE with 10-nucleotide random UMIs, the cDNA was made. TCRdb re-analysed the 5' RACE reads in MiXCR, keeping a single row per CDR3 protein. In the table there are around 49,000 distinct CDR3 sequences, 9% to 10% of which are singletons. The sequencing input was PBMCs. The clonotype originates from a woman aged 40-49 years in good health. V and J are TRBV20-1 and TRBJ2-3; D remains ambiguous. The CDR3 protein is CSARSTGTDTQYF. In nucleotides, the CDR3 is TGCAGTGCTAGGTCGACGGGCACAGATACGCAGTATTTT.